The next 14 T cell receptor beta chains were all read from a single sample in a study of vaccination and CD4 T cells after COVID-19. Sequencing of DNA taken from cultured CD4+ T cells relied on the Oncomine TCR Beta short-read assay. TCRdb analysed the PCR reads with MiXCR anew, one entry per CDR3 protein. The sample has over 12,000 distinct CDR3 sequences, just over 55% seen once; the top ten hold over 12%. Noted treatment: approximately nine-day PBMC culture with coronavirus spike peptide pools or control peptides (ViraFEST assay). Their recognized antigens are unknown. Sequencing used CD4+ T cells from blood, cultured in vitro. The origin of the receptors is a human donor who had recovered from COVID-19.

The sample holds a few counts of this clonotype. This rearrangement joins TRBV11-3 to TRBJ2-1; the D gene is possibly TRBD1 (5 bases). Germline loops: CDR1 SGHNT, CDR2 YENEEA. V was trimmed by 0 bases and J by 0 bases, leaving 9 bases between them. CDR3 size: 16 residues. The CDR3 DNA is TGTGCCAGCAGCTTAGACAGGGTAAGCTCCTACAATGAGCAGTTCTTC. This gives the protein CASSLDRVSSYNEQFF. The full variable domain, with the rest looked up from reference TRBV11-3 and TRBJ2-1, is EAGVVQSPRYKIIEKKQPVAFWCNPISGHNTLYWYLQNLGQGPELLIRYENEEAVDDSQLPKDRFSAERLKGVDSTLKIQPAELGDSAVYLCASSLDRVSSYNEQFFGPGTRLTVL.

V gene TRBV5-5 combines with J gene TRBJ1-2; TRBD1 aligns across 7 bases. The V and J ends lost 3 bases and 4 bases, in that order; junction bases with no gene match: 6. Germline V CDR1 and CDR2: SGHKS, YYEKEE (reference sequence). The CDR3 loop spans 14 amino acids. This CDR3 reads CASSSTGSSYGYTF. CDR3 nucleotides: TGTGCCAGCAGCTCGACAGGGAGTAGCTATGGCTACACCTTC.

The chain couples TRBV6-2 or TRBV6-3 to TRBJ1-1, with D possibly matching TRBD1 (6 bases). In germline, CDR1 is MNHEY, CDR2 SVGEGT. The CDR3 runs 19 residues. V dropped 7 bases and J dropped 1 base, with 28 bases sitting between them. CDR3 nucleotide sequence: TGTGCCAGCACCCTCGCTCATAGACAGGTTCGCCGAAAGAACACTGAAGCTTTCTTT. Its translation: CASTLAHRQVRRKNTEAFF.

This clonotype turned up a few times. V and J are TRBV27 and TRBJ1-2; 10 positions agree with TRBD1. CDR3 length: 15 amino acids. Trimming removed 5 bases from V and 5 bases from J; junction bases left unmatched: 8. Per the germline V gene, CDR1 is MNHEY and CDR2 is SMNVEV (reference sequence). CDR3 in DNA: TGTGCCAGCAGTCCTGACAGGGGGCGTTGGTATGGCTACACCTTC. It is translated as CASSPDRGRWYGYTF.

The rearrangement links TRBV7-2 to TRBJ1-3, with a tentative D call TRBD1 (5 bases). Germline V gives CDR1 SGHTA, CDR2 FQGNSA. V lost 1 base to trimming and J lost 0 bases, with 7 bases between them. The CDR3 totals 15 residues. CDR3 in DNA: TGTGCCAGCAGCTTAGGGGGGGTCTCTGGAAACACCATATATTTT. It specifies CASSLGGVSGNTIYF.

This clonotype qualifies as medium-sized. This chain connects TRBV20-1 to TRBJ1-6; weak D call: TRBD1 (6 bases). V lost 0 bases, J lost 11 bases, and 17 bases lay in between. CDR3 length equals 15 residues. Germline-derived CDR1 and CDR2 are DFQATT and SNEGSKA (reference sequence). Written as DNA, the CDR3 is TGCAGTGCTAGAGATCCACAGGGCCCCTCTGCACCCCTCCACTTT. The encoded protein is CSARDPQGPSAPLHF.

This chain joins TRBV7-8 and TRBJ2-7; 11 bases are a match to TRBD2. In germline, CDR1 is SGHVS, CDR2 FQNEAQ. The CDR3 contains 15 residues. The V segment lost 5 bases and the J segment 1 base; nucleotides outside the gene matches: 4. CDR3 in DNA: TGTGCCAGCAGCCCCGGGACTAGCGGTTCCTACGAGCAGTACTTC. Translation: CASSPGTSGSYEQYF.

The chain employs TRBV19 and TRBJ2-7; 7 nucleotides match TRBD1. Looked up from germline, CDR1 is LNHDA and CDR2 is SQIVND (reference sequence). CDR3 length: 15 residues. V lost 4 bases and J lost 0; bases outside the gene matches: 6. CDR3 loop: CASSTTGTVSYEQYF. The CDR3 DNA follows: TGTGCCAGTAGTACCACCGGGACAGTCTCCTACGAGCAGTACTTC.

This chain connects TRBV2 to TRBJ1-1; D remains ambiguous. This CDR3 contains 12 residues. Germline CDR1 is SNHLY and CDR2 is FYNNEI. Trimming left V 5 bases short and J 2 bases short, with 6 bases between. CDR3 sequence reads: CASSPDNTEAFF. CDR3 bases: TGTGCCAGCAGTCCCGATAACACTGAAGCTTTCTTT.

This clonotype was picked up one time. In DNA form, the CDR3 reads TGTGCCAGCTCACCACCCAGAGGGAGGGGCTACGAGCAGTACTTC. It yields the protein CASSPPRGRGYEQYF. The chain joins TRBV18 to TRBJ2-7, with 7 bases aligning to TRBD2. Germline loops: CDR1 KGHSH, CDR2 LQKENI. The V segment lost 0 bases and the J segment 3 bases; nucleotides outside the gene matches: 5. CDR3 length equals 15 residues.

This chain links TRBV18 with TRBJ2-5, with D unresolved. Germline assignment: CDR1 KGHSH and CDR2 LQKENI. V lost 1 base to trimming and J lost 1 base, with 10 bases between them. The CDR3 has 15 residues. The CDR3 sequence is CASSPQKQSQETQYF. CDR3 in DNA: TGTGCCAGCTCACCACAAAAACAATCCCAAGAGACCCAGTACTTC. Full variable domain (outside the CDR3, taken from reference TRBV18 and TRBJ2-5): NAGVMQNPRHLVRRRGQEARLRCSPMKGHSHVYWYRQLPEEGLKFMVYLQKENIIDESGMPKERFSAEFPKEGPSILRIQQVVRGDSAAYFCASSPQKQSQETQYFGPGTRLLVL.

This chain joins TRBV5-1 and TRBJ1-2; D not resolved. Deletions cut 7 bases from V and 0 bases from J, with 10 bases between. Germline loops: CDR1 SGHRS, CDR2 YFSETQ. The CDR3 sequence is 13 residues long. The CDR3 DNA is TGCGCCAGCGCCGCACGTCCTAACTATGGCTACACCTTC. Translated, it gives CASAARPNYGYTF. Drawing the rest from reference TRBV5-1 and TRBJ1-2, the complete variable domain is KAGVTQTPRYLIKTRGQQVTLSCSPISGHRSVSWYQQTPGQGLQFLFEYFSETQRNKGNFPGRFSGRQFSNSRSEMNVSTLELGDSALYLCASAARPNYGYTFGSGTRLTVV.

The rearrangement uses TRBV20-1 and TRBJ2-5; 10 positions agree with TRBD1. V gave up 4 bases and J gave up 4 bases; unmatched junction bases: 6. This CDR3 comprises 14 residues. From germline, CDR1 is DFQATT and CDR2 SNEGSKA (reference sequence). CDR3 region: CSAKPGQGSETQYF. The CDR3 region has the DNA TGCAGTGCTAAACCGGGACAGGGGTCAGAGACCCAGTACTTC.

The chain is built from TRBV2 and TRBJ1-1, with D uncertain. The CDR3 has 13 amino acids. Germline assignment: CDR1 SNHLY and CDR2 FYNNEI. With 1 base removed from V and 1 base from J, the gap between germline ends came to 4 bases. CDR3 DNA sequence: TGTGCCAGCAGTGAAGACGGGAACACTGAAGCTTTCTTT. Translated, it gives CASSEDGNTEAFF.